These T cell receptor beta chains were read from a single sample in a study of blood T cell repertoires in COVID-19. Profiled with immunoSEQ multiplex PCR; TCRdb holds only in-frame clones, not every one. The sample shows under 150,000 clones, around four fifths of them seen only once. Material: peripheral blood. Receptor source: a man aged 40-49 years with active or convalescent COVID-19. CDR3s include the opening cysteine and the closing phenylalanine or tryptophan. The D gene is left open where the match is weak. Rows give clone size only sometimes, using once, few, many, or a class for an expanded clone.

D gene | J gene | V gene | CDR3 length | clone size | CDR3 protein | CDR3 DNA
. | TRBJ2-2 | TRBV7-9 | 16 | . | CASSLGGTSNTGELFF | TGTGCCAGCAGCTTAGGGGGGACATCGAACACCGGGGAGCTGTTTTTT
. | TRBJ1-5 | TRBV6-6 | 18 | once | CASSHLPGAVYSNQPQHF | TGTGCCAGCAGTCACCTTCCAGGGGCTGTATATAGCAATCAGCCCCAGCATTTT
. | TRBJ2-4 | TRBV29-1 | 14 | once | CSVEDPRGQNIQYF | TGCAGCGTTGAAGACCCTCGGGGTCAAAACATTCAGTACTTC
. | TRBJ2-1 | TRBV11-2 | 15 | . | CASSLDTGGGNEQFF | TGTGCCAGCAGCTTAGACACAGGGGGGGGCAATGAGCAGTTCTTC
. | TRBJ2-7 | TRBV11-1 | 15 | once | CASSLAQGQSYEQYF | TGTGCCAGCAGCTTAGCGCAGGGGCAATCCTACGAGCAGTACTTC
TRBD2 | TRBJ2-7 | TRBV3-1/TRBV3-2 | 14 | . | CASSLAKGGPGKYF | TGTGCCAGCAGCCTCGCTAAGGGAGGGCCGGGAAAGTACTTC
TRBD2 | TRBJ2-1 | TRBV5-1 | 15 | once | CASSSLAGGPNEQFF | TGCGCCAGCAGCTCACTAGCGGGGGGGCCCAATGAGCAGTTCTTC
TRBD1 | TRBJ2-7 | TRBV19 | 15 | . | CASRGGQGSSYEQYF | TGTGCCAGTAGGGGGGGACAGGGGAGCTCCTACGAGCAGTACTTC
. | TRBJ1-1 | TRBV6-5 | 12 | . | CANSGENTEAFF | TGTGCCAACTCCGGGGAGAACACTGAAGCTTTCTTT
TRBD1 | TRBJ2-3 | TRBV4-3 | 17 | . | CASSHISGQGAGDTQYF | TGCGCCAGCAGCCATATATCTGGACAGGGGGCGGGTGATACGCAGTATTTT
. | TRBJ1-2 | TRBV27 | 13 | . | CASSLGLKYGYTF | TGTGCCAGCAGTTTGGGACTTAAATATGGCTACACCTTC
TRBD1 | TRBJ2-4 | TRBV27 | 15 | . | CASSSGDRGRNIQYF | TGTGCCAGCAGTTCGGGGGACAGGGGGCGAAACATTCAGTACTTC
. | TRBJ1-1 | TRBV6-5 | 14 | . | CASTLSRYSGEAFF | TGTGCCAGCACCCTAAGCCGATATTCGGGGGAAGCTTTCTTT
TRBD1 | TRBJ2-3 | TRBV4-3 | 19 | . | CASSREVAGTGTSTDTQYF | TGCGCCAGCAGCCGCGAAGTCGCCGGGACAGGGACAAGCACAGATACGCAGTATTTT
. | TRBJ1-1 | TRBV3-1/TRBV3-2 | 13 | once | CASSLTSVTEAFF | TGTGCCAGCAGCCTTACATCAGTGACTGAAGCTTTCTTT
. | TRBJ1-3 | TRBV3-1/TRBV3-2 | 15 | . | CASSQPGALGNTIYF | TGTGCCAGCAGCCAACCAGGGGCGCTGGGAAACACCATATATTTT
. | TRBJ1-2 | TRBV14 | 13 | . | CASSQLRGNGYTF | TGTGCCAGCAGCCAATTAAGGGGGAACGGCTACACCTTC
TRBD1 | TRBJ2-7 | TRBV7-3 | 14 | . | CASSLDRGPYEQYF | TGTGCCAGCAGCTTAGACAGGGGACCCTACGAGCAGTACTTC
. | TRBJ1-2 | TRBV6-6 | 12 | . | CASSPRDYGYTF | TGTGCCAGCAGCCCGCGGGACTATGGCTACACCTTC
TRBD1 | TRBJ1-6 | TRBV6-2/TRBV6-3 | 14 | . | CASSLQGGNSPLHF | TGTGCCAGCAGTCTACAGGGGGGGAATTCACCCCTCCACTTT
. | TRBJ2-5 | TRBV5-8 | 14 | . | CASSLGLQAETQYF | TGTGCCAGCAGCTTGGGATTACAGGCAGAGACCCAGTACTTC
. | TRBJ1-2 | TRBV5-6 | 13 | . | CASSLSREESYTF | TGTGCCAGCAGCTTGAGCAGGGAGGAAAGCTACACCTTC
TRBD2 | TRBJ2-2 | TRBV6-4 | 14 | . | CASRRREDTGELFF | TGTGCCAGCCGGCGACGGGAGGACACCGGGGAGCTGTTTTTT
TRBD1 | TRBJ1-5 | TRBV29-1 | 13 | . | CSAATGIGQPQHF | TGCAGCGCCGCGACAGGGATTGGTCAGCCCCAGCATTTT
. | TRBJ2-1 | TRBV6-5 | 13 | . | CASSWERDYEQFF | TGTGCCAGCAGTTGGGAGAGGGATTATGAGCAGTTCTTC
. | TRBJ1-5 | TRBV30 | 12 | . | CAWSVHHQPQHF | TGTGCCTGGAGTGTTCATCATCAGCCCCAGCATTTT
TRBD1 | TRBJ1-6 | TRBV5-1 | 15 | . | CASASGTGLNSPLHF | TGCGCCAGCGCCTCCGGGACAGGGCTAAATTCACCCCTCCACTTT
. | TRBJ1-2 | TRBV13 | 14 | . | CASSLQGTNYGYTF | TGTGCCAGCAGCTTGCAGGGAACAAACTATGGCTACACCTTC
. | TRBJ1-3 | TRBV7-9 | 11 | . | CASSSLEAIYF | TGTGCCAGCAGCTCCCTCGAGGCCATATATTTT
TRBD1 | TRBJ1-1 | TRBV5-4 | 14 | . | CASSLQGKDTEAFF | TGTGCCAGCAGCTTACAGGGGAAGGACACTGAAGCTTTCTTT
. | TRBJ2-2 | TRBV7-3 | 15 | . | CASSARQGGTGELFF | TGTGCCAGCAGCGCCCGGCAGGGTGGCACCGGGGAGCTGTTTTTT
TRBD1 | TRBJ1-1 | TRBV9 | 15 | . | CASSVGQGRGTEAFF | TGTGCCAGCAGCGTAGGACAGGGGAGAGGCACTGAAGCTTTCTTT
. | TRBJ2-1 | TRBV24-1 | 13 | . | CATSGTGDNEQFF | TGTGCCACCTCGGGGACTGGGGACAATGAGCAGTTCTTC
TRBD1 | TRBJ1-5 | TRBV2 | 15 | . | CASNVGTGSNQPQHF | TGTGCCAGCAACGTAGGGACAGGAAGCAATCAGCCCCAGCATTTT
TRBD2 | TRBJ2-7 | TRBV10-3 | 15 | . | CAISVTSGSSYEQYF | TGTGCCATCAGTGTGACTAGCGGATCCTCCTACGAGCAGTACTTC
TRBD1 | TRBJ2-7 | TRBV15 | 13 | . | CATSPDRVNEQYF | TGTGCCACCAGCCCGGACAGGGTCAACGAGCAGTACTTC
. | TRBJ2-7 | TRBV4-2 | 14 | . | CASSRKVDSNEQYF | TGTGCCAGCAGCCGAAAAGTCGACAGTAACGAGCAGTACTTC
TRBD1 | TRBJ1-5 | TRBV27 | 15 | few | CASSGTGMSGQPQHF | TGTGCCAGCAGCGGGACAGGGATGTCTGGTCAGCCCCAGCATTTT
. | TRBJ1-2 | TRBV7-2 | 14 | . | CASSRDSPGSGYTF | TGTGCCAGCAGCCGCGACAGTCCAGGGTCTGGCTACACCTTC
. | TRBJ1-6 | TRBV12-5 | 16 | once | CASGLGQTSYNSPLHF | TGTGCTAGTGGTTTGGGACAGACCTCCTATAATTCACCCCTCCACTTT
TRBD1 | TRBJ2-7 | TRBV6-2/TRBV6-3 | 17 | . | CASSTRTGRVVSYEQYF | TGTGCCAGCAGTACCCGGACAGGAAGGGTCGTGTCCTACGAGCAGTACTTC
TRBD1 | TRBJ1-2 | TRBV9 | 16 | . | CASSVAPTGGEAGYTF | TGTGCCAGCAGCGTAGCCCCGACAGGGGGAGAGGCCGGCTACACCTTC
. | TRBJ2-3 | TRBV2 | 14 | . | CASSRAPTGDTQYF | TGTGCCAGCAGCAGGGCGCCCACCGGGGATACGCAGTATTTT
. | TRBJ1-4 | TRBV5-8 | 17 | . | CASSLGIGGITNEKLFF | TGTGCCAGCAGCTTGGGGATAGGAGGGATCACTAATGAAAAACTGTTTTTT
TRBD1 | TRBJ2-5 | TRBV18 | 16 | . | CASSPSGTGGMETQYF | TGTGCCAGCTCACCGTCCGGGACAGGGGGCATGGAGACCCAGTACTTC
. | TRBJ1-5 | TRBV19 | 15 | . | CASSMGTLVGVPQHF | TGTGCCAGTAGTATGGGGACACTAGTTGGGGTGCCCCAGCATTTT
. | TRBJ2-2 | TRBV27 | 16 | . | CASSLSNRVNTGELFF | TGTGCCAGCAGTTTATCAAACAGGGTGAACACCGGGGAGCTGTTTTTT
TRBD1 | TRBJ2-3 | TRBV7-2 | 15 | once | CASSPRRTGEDTQYF | TGTGCCAGCAGCCCTAGAAGGACAGGGGAAGATACGCAGTATTTT
TRBD1 | TRBJ2-5 | TRBV5-1 | 13 | . | CASREGQRETQYF | TGCGCCAGCCGCGAGGGACAGCGGGAGACCCAGTACTTC
. | TRBJ2-1 | TRBV6-5 | 11 | . | CASSSLGEQFF | TGTGCCAGCAGTTCCCTCGGTGAGCAGTTCTTC
TRBD1 | TRBJ1-6 | TRBV27 | 14 | . | CASSLTGAFSPLHF | TGTGCCAGCAGTTTGACAGGGGCCTTTTCACCCCTCCACTTT
. | TRBJ2-3 | TRBV19 | 14 | . | CASSPGPSTDTQYF | TGTGCCTCCTCTCCAGGGCCTAGCACAGATACGCAGTATTTT
TRBD1 | TRBJ1-1 | TRBV7-9 | 15 | few | CASSQRQGMNTEAFF | TGTGCCAGCAGCCAAAGACAGGGTATGAACACTGAAGCTTTCTTT
. | TRBJ1-5 | TRBV7-2 | 14 | once | CASSPQPQGQPQHF | TGTGCCAGCAGCCCCCAACCTCAGGGACAGCCCCAGCATTTT